This T cell receptor (beta chain) is drawn from a study of glioma-infiltrating T cells after dendritic cell vaccination. Primers: 60 V beta forward and 13 J beta reverse. Clones were sequenced by immunoSEQ multiplex PCR, and TCRdb holds only the in-frame ones, with some missing. The sample includes tens of thousands of clones, around 86% of them seen just once. The length of the CDR3 is 14 residues. The trim removed 4 bases at V and 2 bases at J, leaving 3 bases unmatched. In germline, CDR1 is SGHRS, CDR2 YFSETQ. The time point: after dendritic cell vaccination, including at tumor progression/relapse.

Here the sequenced sample was blood, taken after dendritic cell vaccination. This chain connects TRBV5-1 to TRBJ1-5; 7 bases map to TRBD1. The clonotype was recovered from a human donor with glioblastoma. CDR3 loop: CASSQGGGNQPQHF. DNA of the CDR3: TGCGCCAGCAGCCAAGGGGGCGGCAATCAGCCCCAGCATTTT. The entire variable domain, with the rest obtained from reference TRBV5-1 and TRBJ1-5, is as follows: KAGVTQTPRYLIKTRGQQVTLSCSPISGHRSVSWYQQTPGQGLQFLFEYFSETQRNKGNFPGRFSGRQFSNSRSEMNVSTLELGDSALYLCASSQGGGNQPQHFGDGTRLSIL.